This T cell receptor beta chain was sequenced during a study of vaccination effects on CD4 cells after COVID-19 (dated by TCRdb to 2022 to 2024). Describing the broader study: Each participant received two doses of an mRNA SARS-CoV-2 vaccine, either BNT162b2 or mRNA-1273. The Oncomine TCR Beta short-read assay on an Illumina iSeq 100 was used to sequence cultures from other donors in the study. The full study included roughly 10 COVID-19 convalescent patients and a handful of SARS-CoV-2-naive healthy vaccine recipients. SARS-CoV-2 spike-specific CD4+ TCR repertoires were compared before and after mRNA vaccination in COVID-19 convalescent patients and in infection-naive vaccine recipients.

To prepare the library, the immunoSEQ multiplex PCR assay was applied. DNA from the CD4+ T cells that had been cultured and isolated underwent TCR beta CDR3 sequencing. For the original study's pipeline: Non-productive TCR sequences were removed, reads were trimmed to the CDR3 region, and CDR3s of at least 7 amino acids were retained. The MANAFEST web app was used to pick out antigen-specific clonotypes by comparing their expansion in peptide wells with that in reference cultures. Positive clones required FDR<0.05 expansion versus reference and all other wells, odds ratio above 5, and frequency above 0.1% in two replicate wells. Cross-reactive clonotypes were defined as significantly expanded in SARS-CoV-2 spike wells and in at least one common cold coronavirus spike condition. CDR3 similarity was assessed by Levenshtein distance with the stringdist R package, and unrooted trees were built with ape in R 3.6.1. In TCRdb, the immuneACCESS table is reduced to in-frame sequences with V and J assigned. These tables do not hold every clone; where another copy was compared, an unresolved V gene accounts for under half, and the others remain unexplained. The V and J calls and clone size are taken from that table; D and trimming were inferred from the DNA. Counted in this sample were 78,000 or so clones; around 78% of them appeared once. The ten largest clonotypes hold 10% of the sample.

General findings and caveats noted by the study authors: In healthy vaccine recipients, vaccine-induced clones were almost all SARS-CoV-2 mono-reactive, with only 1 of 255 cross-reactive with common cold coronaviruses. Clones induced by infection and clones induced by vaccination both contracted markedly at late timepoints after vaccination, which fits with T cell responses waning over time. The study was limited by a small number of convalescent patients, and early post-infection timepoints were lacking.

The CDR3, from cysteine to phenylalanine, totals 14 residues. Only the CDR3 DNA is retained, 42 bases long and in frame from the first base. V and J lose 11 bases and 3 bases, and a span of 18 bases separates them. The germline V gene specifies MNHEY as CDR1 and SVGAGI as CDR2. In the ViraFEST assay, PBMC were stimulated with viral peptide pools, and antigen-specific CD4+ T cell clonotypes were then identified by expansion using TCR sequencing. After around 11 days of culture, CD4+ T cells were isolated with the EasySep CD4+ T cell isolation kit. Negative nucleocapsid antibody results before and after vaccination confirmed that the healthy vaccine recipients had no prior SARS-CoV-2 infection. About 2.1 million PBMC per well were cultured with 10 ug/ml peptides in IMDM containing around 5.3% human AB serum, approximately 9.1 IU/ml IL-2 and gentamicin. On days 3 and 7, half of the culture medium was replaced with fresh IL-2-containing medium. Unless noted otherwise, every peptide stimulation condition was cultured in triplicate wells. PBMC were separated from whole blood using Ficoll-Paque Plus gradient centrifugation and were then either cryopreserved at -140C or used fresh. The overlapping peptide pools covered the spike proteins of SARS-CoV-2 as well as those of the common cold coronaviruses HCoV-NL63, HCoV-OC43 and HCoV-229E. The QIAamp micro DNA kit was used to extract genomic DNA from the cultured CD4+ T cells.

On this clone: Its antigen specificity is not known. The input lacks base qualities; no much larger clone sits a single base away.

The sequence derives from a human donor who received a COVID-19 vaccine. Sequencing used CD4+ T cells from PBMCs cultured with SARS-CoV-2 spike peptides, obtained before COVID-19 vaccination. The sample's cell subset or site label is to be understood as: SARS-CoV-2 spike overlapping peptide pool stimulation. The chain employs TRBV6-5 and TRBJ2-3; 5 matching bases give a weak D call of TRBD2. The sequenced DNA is TGTGCCGTAGCGCGGTCTTTGGGAACAGATACGCAGTATTTT. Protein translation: CAVARSLGTDTQYF.